This T cell receptor (beta chain) was sequenced in a study of CD8+ T cells in alopecia areata. Study-wide context: Tofacitinib lasted 6 to 18 months, then 6 months off drug. Study-level findings and limits: Lesional scalp, especially alopecia totalis/universalis, showed higher clonality than normal scalp.

This CDR3 is 13 amino acids long. V shed 6 bases, J shed 4 bases, and the junction held 7 bases outside the gene matches. Germline loops: CDR1 SQVTM, CDR2 ANQGSEA. As regards this clone: Its specificity is not known.

It was cDNA, reverse transcribed from extracted RNA, that served as the sequencing template. Sequencing used immunoSEQ multiplex PCR; TCRdb keeps in-frame clones, though not all of them. This table holds about 220,000 clones, more than 45% found once. Noted treatment: oral pan-JAK inhibitor, 5-10 mg twice daily. Alopecia areata patients provided lesional scalp punch biopsies and peripheral blood, both collected for the study. The sample consisted of CD4+ T cells sorted from blood, taken at week 4, from a patient treated with tofacitinib. The chain uses TRBV29-1 and TRBJ2-7, with 9 nucleotides matching TRBD1. The clonotype originates from a human donor with alopecia areata. DNA of the CDR3: TGCAGCGTGTCCGGGACAGGGAAATACGAGCAGTACTTC. Its translation is CSVSGTGKYEQYF.